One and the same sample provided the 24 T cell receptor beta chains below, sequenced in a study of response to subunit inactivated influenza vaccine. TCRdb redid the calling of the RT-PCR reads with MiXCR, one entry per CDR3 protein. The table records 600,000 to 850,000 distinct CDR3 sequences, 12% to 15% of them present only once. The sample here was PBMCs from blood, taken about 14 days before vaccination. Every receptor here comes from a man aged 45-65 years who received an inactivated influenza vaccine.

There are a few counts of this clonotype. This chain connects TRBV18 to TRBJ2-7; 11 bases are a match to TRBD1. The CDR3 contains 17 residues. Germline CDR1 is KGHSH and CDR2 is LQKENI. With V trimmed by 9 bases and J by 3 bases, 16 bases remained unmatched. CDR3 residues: CARLGLDRGLGLYEQYF. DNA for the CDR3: TGTGCCAGACTCGGATTGGACAGGGGGCTGGGGCTCTACGAGCAGTACTTC.

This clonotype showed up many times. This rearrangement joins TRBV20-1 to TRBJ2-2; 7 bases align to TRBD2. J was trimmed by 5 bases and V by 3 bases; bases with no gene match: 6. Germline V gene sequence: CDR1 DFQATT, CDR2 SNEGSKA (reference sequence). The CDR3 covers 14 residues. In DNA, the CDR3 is TGCAGTGCTAGTACCCCTAGCGGAACCGGGGAGCTGTTTTTT. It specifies CSASTPSGTGELFF.

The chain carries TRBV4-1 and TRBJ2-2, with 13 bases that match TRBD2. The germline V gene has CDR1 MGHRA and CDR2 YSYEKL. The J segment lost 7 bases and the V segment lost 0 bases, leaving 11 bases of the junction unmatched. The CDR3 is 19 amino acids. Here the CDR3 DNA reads TGCGCCAGCAGCCAAGAATTCGCACTAGCGGGAGGGCCGGTCGGGGAGCTGTTTTTT. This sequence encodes CASSQEFALAGGPVGELFF.

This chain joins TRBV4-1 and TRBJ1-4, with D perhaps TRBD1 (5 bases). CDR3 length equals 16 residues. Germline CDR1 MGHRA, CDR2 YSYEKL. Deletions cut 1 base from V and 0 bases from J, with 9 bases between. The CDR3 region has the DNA TGCGCCAGCAGCCAAGCACAGGCCACAACTAATGAAAAACTGTTTTTT. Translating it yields CASSQAQATTNEKLFF.

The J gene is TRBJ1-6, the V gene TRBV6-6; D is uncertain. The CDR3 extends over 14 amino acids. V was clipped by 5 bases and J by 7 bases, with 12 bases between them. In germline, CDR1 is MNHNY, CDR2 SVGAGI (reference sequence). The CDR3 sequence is CASSPSWKNSPLHF. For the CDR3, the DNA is TGTGCCAGCAGTCCGTCTTGGAAGAATTCACCCCTCCACTTT.

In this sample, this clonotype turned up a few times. CDR3 coding DNA: TGTGCCAGCAGTACCGGGACTCACAATGAGCAGTTCTTC. The encoded protein is CASSTGTHNEQFF. This sequence joins TRBV6-2 or TRBV6-3 and TRBJ2-1; tentatively, D is TRBD2 (6 bases). The V and J ends lost 5 bases and 5 bases respectively, with 10 bases between them. Germline values: CDR1 MNHEY, CDR2 SVGEGT. This CDR3 spans 13 amino acids.

CDR3 DNA sequence: TGCGCCAGCGACGTAAGCGGGATCGGATACAATGAGCAGTTCTTC. It encodes CASDVSGIGYNEQFF. The rearrangement joins TRBV10-2 to TRBJ2-1; TRBD2 matches at 7 bases. J was trimmed by 4 bases and V by 8 bases; bases with no gene match: 11. There are 15 residues in the CDR3. Germline-derived CDR1 and CDR2 are WSHSY and SAAADI.

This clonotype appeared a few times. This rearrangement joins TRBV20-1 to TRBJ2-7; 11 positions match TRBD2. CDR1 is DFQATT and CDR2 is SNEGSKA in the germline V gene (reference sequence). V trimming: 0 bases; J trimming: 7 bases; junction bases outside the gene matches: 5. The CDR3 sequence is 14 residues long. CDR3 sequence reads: CSAREGTSGKEQYF. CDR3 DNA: TGCAGTGCTAGAGAGGGGACTAGCGGTAAGGAGCAGTACTTC.

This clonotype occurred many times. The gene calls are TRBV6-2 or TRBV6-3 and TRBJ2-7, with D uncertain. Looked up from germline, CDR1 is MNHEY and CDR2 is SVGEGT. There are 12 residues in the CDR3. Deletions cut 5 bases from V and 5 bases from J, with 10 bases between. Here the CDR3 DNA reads TGTGCCAGCAGTGTGGGGTTCAACGAGCAGTACTTC. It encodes CASSVGFNEQYF.

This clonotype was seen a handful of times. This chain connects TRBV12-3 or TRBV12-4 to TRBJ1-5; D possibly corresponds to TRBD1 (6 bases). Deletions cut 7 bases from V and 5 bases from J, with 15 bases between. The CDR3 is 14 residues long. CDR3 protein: CASTDEGGDQPQHF. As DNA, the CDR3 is TGTGCCAGCACGGACGAGGGGGGGGATCAGCCCCAGCATTTT.

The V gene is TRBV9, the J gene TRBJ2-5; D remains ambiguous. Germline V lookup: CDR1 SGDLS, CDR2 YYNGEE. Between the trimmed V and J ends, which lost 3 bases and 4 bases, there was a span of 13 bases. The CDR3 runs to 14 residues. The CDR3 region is CASSAPDNGETQYF. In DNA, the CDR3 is TGTGCCAGCAGCGCGCCCGACAACGGAGAGACCCAGTACTTC.

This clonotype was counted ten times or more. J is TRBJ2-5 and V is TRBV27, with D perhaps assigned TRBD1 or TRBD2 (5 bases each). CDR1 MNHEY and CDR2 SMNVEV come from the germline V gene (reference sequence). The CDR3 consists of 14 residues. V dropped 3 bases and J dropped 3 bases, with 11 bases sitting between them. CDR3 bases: TGTGCCAGCAGTTTTTTGGGGGTCGAAGAGACCCAGTACTTC. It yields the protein CASSFLGVEETQYF.

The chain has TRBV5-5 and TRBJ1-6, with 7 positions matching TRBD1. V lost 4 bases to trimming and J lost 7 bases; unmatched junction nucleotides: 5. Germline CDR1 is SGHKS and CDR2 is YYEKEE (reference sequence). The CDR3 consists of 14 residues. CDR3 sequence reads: CASSVTGVNSPLHF. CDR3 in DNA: TGTGCCAGCAGCGTTACAGGGGTGAATTCACCCCTCCACTTT.

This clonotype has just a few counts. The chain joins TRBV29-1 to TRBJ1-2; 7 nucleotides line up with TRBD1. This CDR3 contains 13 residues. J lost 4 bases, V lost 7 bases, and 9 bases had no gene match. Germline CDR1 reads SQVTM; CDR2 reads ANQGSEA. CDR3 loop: CSASQQGSYGYTF. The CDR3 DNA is TGCAGCGCCTCGCAACAGGGGTCCTATGGCTACACCTTC.

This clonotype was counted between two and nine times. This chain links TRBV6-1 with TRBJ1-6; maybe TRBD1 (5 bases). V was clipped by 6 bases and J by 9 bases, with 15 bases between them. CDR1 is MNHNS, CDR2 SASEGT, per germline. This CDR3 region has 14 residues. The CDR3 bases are TGTGCCAGCAGCGATCGGGGCGACTTTTCACCCCTCCACTTT. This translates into CASSDRGDFSPLHF.

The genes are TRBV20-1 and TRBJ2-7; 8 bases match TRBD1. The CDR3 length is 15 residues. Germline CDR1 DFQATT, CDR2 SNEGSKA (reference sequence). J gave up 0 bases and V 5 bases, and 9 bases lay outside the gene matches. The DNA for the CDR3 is TGCAGTGCTGAGTCCGGGACAGGATTCTCCTACGAGCAGTACTTC. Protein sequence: CSAESGTGFSYEQYF.

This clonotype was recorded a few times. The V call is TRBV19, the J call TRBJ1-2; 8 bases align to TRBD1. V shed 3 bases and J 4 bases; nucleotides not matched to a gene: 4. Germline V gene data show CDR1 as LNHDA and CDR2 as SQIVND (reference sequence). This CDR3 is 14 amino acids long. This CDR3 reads CASSIDRGGYGYTF. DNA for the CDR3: TGTGCCAGTAGTATTGACAGGGGCGGCTATGGCTACACCTTC. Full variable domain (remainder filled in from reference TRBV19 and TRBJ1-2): DGGITQSPKYLFRKEGQNVTLSCEQNLNHDAMYWYRQDPGQGLRLIYYSQIVNDFQKGDIAEGYSVSREKKESFPLTVTSAQKNPTAFYLCASSIDRGGYGYTFGSGTRLTVV.

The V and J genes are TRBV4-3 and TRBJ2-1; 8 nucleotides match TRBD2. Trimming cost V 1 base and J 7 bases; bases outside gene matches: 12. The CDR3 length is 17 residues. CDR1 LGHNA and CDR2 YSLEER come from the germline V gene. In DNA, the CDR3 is TGCGCCAGCAGCCAAGGGGCGGGACTAGGGGGGACGAATGAGCAGTTCTTC. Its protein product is CASSQGAGLGGTNEQFF.

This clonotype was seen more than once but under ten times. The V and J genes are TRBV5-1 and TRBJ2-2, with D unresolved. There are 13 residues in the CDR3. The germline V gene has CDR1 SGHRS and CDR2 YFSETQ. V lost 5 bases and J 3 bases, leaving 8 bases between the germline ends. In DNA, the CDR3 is TGCGCCAGCAGTCAGGCTCACACCGGGGAGCTGTTTTTT. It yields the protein CASSQAHTGELFF.

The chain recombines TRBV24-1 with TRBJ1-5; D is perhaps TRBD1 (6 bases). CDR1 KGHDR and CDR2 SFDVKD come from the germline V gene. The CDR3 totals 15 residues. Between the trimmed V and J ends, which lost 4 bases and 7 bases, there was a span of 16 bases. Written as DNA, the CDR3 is TGTGCCACCAGTGACACGGGACACCCAGGCCAGCCCCAGCATTTT. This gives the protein CATSDTGHPGQPQHF.

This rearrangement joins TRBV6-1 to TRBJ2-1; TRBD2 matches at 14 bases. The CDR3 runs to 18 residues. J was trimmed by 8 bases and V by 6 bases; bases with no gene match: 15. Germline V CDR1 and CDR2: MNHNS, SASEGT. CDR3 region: CASSSGTSGSRSIDEQFF. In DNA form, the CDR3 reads TGTGCCAGCAGCTCCGGGACTAGCGGGAGTAGGAGTATAGATGAGCAGTTCTTC.

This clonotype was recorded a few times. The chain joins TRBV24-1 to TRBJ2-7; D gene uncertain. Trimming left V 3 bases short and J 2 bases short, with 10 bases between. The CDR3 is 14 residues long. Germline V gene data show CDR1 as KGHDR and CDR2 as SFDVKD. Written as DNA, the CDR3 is TGTGCCACCAGTGATCCAGCGAGGACCTACGAGCAGTACTTC. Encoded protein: CATSDPARTYEQYF.

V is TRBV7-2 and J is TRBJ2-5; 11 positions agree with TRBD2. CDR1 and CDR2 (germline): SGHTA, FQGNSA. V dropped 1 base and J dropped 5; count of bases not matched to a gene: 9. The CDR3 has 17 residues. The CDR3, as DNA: TGTGCCAGCAGCTTAGTTAGGCTAGCGGGGGGAGGGGAGACCCAGTACTTC. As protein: CASSLVRLAGGGETQYF.

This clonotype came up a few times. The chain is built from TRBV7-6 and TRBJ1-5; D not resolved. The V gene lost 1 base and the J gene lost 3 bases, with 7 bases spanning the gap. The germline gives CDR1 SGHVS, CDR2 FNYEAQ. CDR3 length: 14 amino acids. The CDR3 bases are TGTGCCAGCAGCTTAGAGCCGAACAATCAGCCCCAGCATTTT. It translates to CASSLEPNNQPQHF.